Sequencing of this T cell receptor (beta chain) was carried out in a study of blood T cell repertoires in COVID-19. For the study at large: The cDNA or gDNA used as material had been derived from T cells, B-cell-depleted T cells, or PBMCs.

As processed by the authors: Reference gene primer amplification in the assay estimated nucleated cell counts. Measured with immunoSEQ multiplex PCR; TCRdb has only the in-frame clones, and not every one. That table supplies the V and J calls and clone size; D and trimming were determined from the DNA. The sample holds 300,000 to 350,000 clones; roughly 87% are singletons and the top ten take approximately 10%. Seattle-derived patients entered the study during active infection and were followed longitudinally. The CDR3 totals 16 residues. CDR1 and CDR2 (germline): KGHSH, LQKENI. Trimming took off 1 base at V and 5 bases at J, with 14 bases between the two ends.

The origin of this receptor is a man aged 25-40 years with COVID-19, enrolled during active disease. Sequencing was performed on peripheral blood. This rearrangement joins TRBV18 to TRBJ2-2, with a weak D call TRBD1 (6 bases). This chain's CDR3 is CASSPRGQGITGELFF. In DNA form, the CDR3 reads TGTGCCAGCTCACCACGGGGGCAGGGGATAACCGGGGAGCTGTTTTTT.